The text below deals with one TCR beta chain. V shed 6 bases and J shed 4 bases, with 15 bases lying between them. CDR3 length: 14 amino acids. Germline CDR1 reads LGHNT; CDR2 reads FRNRAP. MiXCR, applied by TCRdb to the RT-PCR reads, yields one record per CDR3 protein. The sample carries 400,000 to 500,000 distinct CDR3 sequences, approximately 16% recorded once. The data originate from a study of patients and donors after allogeneic stem cell transplantation. The sequencing input was blood, either unsorted or a sorted T cell fraction (not recorded which). The clonotype was recovered from a human donor who was either an allogeneic HSCT recipient or a stem cell or donor lymphocyte infusion donor (not recorded which). It is not recorded whose cells these are; they may come from a transplant donor. This sequence joins TRBV12-5 and TRBJ1-2, with D possibly being TRBD1 (5 bases). The CDR3 here is CASGDPGNSYGYTF. The CDR3 coding sequence is TGTGCTAGTGGAGATCCAGGGAACTCCTATGGCTACACCTTC. Supplemented by reference TRBV12-5 and TRBJ1-2, the full variable domain reads DARVTQTPRHKVTEMGQEVTMRCQPILGHNTVFWYRQTMMQGLELLAYFRNRAPLDDSGMPKDRFSAEMPDATLATLKIQPSEPRDSAVYFCASGDPGNSYGYTFGSGTRLTVV.